This T cell receptor beta chain was recorded in a study of OX40 agonist ivuxolimab in advanced cancers. The wider study: Ivuxolimab was administered intravenously to patients at 0.01 to 10 mg/kg every 2 weeks. In three patients, partial responses were observed, one with hepatocellular carcinoma and two with cutaneous melanoma.

General study findings and limits: There were also nonresponders showing low normalized T-cell clonal expansion. By week 6 at 0.1 to 3.0 mg/kg, blood CD4+ and CD8+ T cells had expanded clonally.

The CDR3 extends over 16 amino acids. CDR1 is SGHAT and CDR2 is FQNNGV in the germline V gene. V was clipped by 1 base and J by 0 bases, with 12 bases between them. Measured with immunoSEQ multiplex PCR; TCRdb has only the in-frame clones, and not every one. The sample contains 83,000 or so clones, 80% to 90% of which appear only once. Note on this clone: Antigen: not known.

This clonotype was sampled from an adult with an advanced solid tumor such as melanoma, head and neck, liver or kidney cancer. Sequencing was performed on CD4+ or CD8+ T cells sorted from blood, taken in a trial of the OX40 agonist ivuxolimab. This chain joins TRBV11-2 and TRBJ1-1; D gene unclear. This chain's CDR3 is CASSLAGGRLNTEAFF. The CDR3 nucleotides read TGTGCCAGCAGCTTAGCCGGCGGGAGATTGAACACTGAAGCTTTCTTT. Filled out from reference TRBV11-2 and TRBJ1-1, the complete variable domain reads EAGVAQSPRYKIIEKRQSVAFWCNPISGHATLYWYQQILGQGPKLLIQFQNNGVVDDSQLPKDRFSAERLKGVDSTLKIQPAKLEDSAVYLCASSLAGGRLNTEAFFGQGTRLTVV.